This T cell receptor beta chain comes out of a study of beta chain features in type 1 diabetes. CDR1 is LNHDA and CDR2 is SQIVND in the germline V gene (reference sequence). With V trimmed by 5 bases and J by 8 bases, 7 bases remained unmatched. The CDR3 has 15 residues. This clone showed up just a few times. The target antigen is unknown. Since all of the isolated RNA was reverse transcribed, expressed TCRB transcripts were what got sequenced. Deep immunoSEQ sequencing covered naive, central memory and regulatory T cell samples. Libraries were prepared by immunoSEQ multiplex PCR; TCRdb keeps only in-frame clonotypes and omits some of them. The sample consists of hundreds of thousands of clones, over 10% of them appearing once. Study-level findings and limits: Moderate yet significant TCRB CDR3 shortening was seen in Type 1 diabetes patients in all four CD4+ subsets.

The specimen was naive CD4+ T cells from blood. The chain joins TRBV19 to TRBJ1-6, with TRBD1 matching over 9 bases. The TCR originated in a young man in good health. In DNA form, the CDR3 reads TGTGCCAGTAGTCCCGACAGGGGGACTTATTCACCCCTCCACTTT. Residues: CASSPDRGTYSPLHF.